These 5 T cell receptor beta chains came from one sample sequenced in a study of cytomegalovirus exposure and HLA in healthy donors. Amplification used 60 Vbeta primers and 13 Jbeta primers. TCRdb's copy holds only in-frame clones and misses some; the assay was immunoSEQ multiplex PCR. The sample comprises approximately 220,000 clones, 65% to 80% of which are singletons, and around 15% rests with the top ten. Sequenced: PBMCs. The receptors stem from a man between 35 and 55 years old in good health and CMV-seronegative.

CDR3 coding DNA: TGTGCCTGGGGACAGGGGGCTGGCACTGAAGCTTTCTTT. Protein: CAWGQGAGTEAFF. The chain couples TRBV30 to TRBJ1-1; 11 nucleotides align to TRBD1. Unmatched junction bases numbered 3, after V lost 5 bases and J lost 4 bases. CDR1 and CDR2 from the germline V gene are GTSNPN and SVGIG (reference sequence). The CDR3 extends over 13 amino acids. The variable domain in full, completed from reference TRBV30 and TRBJ1-1, reads SQTIHQWPATLVQPVGSPLSLECTVEGTSNPNLYWYRQAAGRGLQLLFYSVGIGQISSEVPQNLSASRPQDRQFILSSKKLLLSDSGFYLCAWGQGAGTEAFFGQGTRLTVV.

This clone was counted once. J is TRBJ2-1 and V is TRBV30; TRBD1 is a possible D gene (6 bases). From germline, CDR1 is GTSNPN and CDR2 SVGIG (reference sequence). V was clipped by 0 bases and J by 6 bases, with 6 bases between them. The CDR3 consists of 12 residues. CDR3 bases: TGTGCCTGGAGTGTACAGGGCAATGAGCAGTTCTTC. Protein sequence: CAWSVQGNEQFF. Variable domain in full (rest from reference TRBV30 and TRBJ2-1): SQTIHQWPATLVQPVGSPLSLECTVEGTSNPNLYWYRQAAGRGLQLLFYSVGIGQISSEVPQNLSASRPQDRQFILSSKKLLLSDSGFYLCAWSVQGNEQFFGPGTRLTVL.

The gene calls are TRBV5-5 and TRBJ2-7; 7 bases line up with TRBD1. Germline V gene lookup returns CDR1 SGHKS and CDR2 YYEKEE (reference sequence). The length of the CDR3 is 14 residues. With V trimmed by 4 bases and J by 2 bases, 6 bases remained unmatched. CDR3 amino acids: CASSIGQVAYEQYF. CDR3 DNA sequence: TGTGCCAGCAGCATAGGACAGGTCGCCTACGAGCAGTACTTC.

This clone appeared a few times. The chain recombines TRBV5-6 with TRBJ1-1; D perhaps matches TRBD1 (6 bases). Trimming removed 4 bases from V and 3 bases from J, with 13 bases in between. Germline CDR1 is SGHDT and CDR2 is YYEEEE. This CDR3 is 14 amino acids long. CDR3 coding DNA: TGTGCCAGCAGCGGGGGGGCCGGGGACACTGAAGCTTTCTTT. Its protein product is CASSGGAGDTEAFF.

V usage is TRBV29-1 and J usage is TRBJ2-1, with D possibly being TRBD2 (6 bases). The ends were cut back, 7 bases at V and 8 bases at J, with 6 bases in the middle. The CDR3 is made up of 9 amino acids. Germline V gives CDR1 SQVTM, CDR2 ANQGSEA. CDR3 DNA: TGCAGCGGGGGGGATGAGCAGTTCTTC. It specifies CSGGDEQFF.